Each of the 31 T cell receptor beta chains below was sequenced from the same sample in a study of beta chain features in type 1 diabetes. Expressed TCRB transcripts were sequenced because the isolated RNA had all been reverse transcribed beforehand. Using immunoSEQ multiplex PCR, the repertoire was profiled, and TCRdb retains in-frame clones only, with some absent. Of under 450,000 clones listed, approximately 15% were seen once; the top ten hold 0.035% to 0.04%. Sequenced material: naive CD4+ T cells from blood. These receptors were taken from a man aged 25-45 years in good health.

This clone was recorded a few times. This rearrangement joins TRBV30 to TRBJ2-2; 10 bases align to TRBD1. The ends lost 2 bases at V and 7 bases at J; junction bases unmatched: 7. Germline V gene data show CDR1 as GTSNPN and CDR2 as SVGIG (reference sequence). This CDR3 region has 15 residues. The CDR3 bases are TGTGCCTGGAGTAGTGGGACAGGGGTTGTCGGGGAGCTGTTTTTT. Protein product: CAWSSGTGVVGELFF.

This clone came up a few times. The CDR3 sequence: CASDLDGRLNTEAFF. The CDR3, as DNA: TGTGCCAGCGATCTAGACGGACGTCTGAACACTGAAGCTTTCTTT. The chain uses TRBV7-9 and TRBJ1-1, with D unresolved. The CDR3 sequence is 15 residues long. Germline CDR1 SEHNR, CDR2 FQNEAQ (reference sequence). The V gene lost 8 bases and the J gene lost 0 bases, with 16 bases spanning the gap. The whole variable domain, remainder taken from reference TRBV7-9 and TRBJ1-1, is DTGVSQNPRHKITKRGQNVTFRCDPISEHNRLYWYRQTLGQGPEFLTYFQNEAQLEKSRLLSDRFSAERPKGSFSTLEIQRTEQGDSAMYLCASDLDGRLNTEAFFGQGTRLTVV.

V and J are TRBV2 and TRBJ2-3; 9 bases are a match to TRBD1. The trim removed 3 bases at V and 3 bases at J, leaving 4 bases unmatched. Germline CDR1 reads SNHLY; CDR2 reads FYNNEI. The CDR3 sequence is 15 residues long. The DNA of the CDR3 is TGTGCCAGCAGTGATGACAGGGGGTGGACAGATACGCAGTATTTT. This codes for CASSDDRGWTDTQYF.

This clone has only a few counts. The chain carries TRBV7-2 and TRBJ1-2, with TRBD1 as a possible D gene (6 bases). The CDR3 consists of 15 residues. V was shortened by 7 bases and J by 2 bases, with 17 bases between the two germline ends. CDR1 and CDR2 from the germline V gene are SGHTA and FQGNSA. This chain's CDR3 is CASILTPDRNYGYTF. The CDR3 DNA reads TGTGCCAGCATACTAACTCCGGACAGAAACTATGGCTACACCTTC.

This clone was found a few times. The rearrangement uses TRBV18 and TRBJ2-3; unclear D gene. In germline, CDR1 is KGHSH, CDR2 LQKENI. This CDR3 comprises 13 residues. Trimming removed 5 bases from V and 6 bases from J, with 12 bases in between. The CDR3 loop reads CASSADQVDTQYF. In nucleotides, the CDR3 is TGTGCCAGCTCAGCCGACCAAGTGGATACGCAGTATTTT.

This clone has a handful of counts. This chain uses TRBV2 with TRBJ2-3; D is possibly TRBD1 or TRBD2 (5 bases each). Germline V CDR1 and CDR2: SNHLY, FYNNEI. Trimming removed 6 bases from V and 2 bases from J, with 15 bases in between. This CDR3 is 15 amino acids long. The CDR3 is CASRGAGTYTDTQYF. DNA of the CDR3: TGTGCCAGCAGGGGCGCCGGGACCTACACAGATACGCAGTATTTT.

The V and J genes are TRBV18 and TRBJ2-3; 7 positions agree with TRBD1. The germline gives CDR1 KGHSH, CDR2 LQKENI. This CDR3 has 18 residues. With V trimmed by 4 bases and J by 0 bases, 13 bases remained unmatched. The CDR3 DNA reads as TGTGCCAGCTCACTAAAAAACTACAGGACAGGTAGCACAGATACGCAGTATTTT. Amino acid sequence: CASSLKNYRTGSTDTQYF.

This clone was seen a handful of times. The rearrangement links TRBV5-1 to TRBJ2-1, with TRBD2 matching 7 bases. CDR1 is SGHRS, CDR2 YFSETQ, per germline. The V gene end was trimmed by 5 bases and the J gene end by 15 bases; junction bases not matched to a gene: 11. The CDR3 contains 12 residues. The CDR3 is CASSFPGTTLFF. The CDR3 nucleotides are TGCGCCAGCAGTTTTCCCGGGACTACCTTGTTCTTC.

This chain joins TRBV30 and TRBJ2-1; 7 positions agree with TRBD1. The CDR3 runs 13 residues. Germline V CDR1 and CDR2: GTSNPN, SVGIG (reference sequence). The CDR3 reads CARDSSSYNEQFF. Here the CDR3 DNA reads TGTGCTCGGGACAGTAGCTCCTACAATGAGCAGTTCTTC.

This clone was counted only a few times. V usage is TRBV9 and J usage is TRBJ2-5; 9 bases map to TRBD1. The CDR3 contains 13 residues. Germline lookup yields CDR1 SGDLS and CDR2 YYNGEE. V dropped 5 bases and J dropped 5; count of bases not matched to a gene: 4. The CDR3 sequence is CASSRQGGETQYF. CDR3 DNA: TGTGCCAGCAGTCGACAGGGGGGCGAGACCCAGTACTTC.

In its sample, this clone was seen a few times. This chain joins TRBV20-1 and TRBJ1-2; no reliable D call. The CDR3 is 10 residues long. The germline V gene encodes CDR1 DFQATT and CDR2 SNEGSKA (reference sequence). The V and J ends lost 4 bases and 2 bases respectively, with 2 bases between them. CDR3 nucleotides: TGCAGTGCTACGAACTATGGCTACACCTTC. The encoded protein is CSATNYGYTF.

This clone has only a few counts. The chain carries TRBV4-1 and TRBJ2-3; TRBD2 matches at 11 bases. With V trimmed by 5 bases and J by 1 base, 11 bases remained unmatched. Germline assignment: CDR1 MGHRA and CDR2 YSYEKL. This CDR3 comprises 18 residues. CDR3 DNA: TGCGCCAGCAGCGGCGGTAGCGGGGGGGCGAGGGGCACAGATACGCAGTATTTT. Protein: CASSGGSGGARGTDTQYF.

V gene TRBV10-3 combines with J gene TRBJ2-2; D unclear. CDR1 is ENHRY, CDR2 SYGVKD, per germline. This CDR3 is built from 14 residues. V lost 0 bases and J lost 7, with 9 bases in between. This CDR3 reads CAISESLSFGELFF. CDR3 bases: TGTGCCATCAGTGAGTCCCTGTCCTTCGGGGAGCTGTTTTTT.

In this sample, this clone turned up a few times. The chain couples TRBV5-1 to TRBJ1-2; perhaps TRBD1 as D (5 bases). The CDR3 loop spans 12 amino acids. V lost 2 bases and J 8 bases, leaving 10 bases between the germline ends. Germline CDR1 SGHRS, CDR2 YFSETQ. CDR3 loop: CASSLQVGGYTF. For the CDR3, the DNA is TGCGCCAGCAGCTTACAGGTCGGCGGCTACACCTTC.

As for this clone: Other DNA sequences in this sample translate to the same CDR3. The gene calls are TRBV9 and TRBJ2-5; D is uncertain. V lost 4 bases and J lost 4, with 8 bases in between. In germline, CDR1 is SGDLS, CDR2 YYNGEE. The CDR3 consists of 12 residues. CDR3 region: CASSLRGETQYF. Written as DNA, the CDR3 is TGTGCCAGCAGCCTCCGAGGAGAGACCCAGTACTTC.

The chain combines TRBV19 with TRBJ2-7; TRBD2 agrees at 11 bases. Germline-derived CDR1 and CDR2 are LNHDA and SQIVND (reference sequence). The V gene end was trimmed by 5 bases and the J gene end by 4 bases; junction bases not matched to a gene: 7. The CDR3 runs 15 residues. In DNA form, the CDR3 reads TGTGCCAGTAGTTACGGGACTAGCGGTACGTACGAGCAGTACTTC. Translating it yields CASSYGTSGTYEQYF.

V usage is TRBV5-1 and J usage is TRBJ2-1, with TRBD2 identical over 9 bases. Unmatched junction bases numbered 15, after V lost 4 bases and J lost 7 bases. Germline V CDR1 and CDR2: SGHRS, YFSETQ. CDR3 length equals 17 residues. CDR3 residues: CASSRNIVAGDTNEQFF. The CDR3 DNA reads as TGCGCCAGCAGCCGCAATATAGTAGCGGGGGACACGAATGAGCAGTTCTTC.

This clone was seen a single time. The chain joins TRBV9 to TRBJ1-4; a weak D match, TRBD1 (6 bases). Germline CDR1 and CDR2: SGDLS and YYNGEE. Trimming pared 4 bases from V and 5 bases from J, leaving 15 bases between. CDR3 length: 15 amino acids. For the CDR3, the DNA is TGTGCCAGCAGCCCCCTGGGGGCGATAAATGAAAAACTGTTTTTT. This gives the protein CASSPLGAINEKLFF.

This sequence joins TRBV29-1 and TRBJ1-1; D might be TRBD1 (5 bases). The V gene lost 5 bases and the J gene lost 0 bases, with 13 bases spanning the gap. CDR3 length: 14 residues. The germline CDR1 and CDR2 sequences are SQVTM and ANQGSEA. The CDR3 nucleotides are TGCAGCGTTAGCCGTGGGGACCTGAACACTGAAGCTTTCTTT. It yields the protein CSVSRGDLNTEAFF.

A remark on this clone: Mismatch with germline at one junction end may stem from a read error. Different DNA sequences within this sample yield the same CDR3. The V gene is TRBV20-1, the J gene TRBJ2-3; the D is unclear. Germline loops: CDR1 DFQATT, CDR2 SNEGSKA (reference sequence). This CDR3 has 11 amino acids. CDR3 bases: TGCAGTGCCAGAGTAGGAGATACGCAGTATTTT. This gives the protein CSARVGDTQYF.

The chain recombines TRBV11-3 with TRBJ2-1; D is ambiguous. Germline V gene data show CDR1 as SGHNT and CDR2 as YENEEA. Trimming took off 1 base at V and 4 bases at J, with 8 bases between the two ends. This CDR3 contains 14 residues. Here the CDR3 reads CASSLGALYNEQFF. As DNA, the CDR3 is TGTGCCAGCAGCTTAGGAGCGCTTTACAATGAGCAGTTCTTC. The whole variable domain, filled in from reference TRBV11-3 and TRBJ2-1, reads EAGVVQSPRYKIIEKKQPVAFWCNPISGHNTLYWYLQNLGQGPELLIRYENEEAVDDSQLPKDRFSAERLKGVDSTLKIQPAELGDSAVYLCASSLGALYNEQFFGPGTRLTVL.

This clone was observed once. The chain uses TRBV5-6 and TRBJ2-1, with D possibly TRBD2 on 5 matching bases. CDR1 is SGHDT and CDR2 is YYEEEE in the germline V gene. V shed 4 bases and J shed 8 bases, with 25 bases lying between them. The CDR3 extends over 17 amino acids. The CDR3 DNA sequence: TGTGCCAGCAGCCTAGCCGTCACTCCGGGATTCCGCGATGAGCAGTTCTTC. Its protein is CASSLAVTPGFRDEQFF.

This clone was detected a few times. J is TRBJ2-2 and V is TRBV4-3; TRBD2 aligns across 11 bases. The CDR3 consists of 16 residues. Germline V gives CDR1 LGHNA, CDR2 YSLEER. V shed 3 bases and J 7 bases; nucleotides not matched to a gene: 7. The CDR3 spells CASSQASGRQNGELFF. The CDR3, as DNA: TGCGCCAGCAGCCAGGCTAGCGGGAGGCAAAACGGGGAGCTGTTTTTT.

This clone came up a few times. The CDR3 nucleotides read TGCGCCAGCAGCATGACTAGCGGACAAGAGACCCAGTACTTC. It codes for CASSMTSGQETQYF. The V gene is TRBV5-1, the J gene TRBJ2-5, with TRBD2 identical over 9 bases. Germline loops: CDR1 SGHRS, CDR2 YFSETQ. The length of the CDR3 is 14 residues. V lost 4 bases to trimming and J lost 2 bases; unmatched junction nucleotides: 3.

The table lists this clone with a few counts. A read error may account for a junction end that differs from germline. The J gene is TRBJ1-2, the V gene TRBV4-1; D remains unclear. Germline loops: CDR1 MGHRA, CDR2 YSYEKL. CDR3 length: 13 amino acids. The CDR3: CASSQEGRRKPNF. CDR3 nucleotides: TGCGCCAGCAGCCAAGAGGGGAGGAGGAAACCGAACTTC.

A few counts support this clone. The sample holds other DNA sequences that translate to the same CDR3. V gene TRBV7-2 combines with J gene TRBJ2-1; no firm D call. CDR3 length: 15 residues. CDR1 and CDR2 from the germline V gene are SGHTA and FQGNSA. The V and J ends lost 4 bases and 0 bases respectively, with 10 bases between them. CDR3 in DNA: TGTGCCAGCAGCTCGACTGGTAGCTCCTACAATGAGCAGTTCTTC. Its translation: CASSSTGSSYNEQFF.

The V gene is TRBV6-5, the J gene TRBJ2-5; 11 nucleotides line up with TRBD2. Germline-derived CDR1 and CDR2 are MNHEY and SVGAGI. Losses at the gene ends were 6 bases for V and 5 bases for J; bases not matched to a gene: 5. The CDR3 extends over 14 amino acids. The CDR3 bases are TGTGCCAGCAGGTTTAGCGGGAGGGGGGAGACCCAGTACTTC. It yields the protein CASRFSGRGETQYF.

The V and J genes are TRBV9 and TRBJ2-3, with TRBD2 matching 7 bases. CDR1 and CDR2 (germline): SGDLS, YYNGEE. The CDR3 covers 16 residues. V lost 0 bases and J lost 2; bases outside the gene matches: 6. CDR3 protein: CASSVAGRGSTDTQYF. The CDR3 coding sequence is TGTGCCAGCAGCGTAGCCGGGCGGGGGTCCACAGATACGCAGTATTTT.

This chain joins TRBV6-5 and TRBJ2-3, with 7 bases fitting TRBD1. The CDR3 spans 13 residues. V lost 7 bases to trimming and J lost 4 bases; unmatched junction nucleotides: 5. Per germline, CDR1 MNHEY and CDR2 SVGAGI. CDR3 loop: CASNRGEADTQYF. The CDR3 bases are TGTGCCAGCAACAGGGGCGAAGCAGATACGCAGTATTTT.

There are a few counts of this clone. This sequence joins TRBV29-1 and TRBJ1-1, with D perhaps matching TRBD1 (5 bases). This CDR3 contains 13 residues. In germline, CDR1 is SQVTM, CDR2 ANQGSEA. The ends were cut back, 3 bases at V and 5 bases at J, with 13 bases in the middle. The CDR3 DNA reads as TGCAGCGTTGAGGGGGGGATCCGGACTGAAGCTTTCTTT. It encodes CSVEGGIRTEAFF.

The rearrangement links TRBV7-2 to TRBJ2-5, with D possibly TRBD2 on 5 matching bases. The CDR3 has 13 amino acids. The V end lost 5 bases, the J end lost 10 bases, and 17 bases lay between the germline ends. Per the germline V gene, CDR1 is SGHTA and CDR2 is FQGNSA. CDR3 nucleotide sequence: TGTGCCAGCAGCCGCCGGGAAAAATGGGTCCAGTACTTC. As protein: CASSRREKWVQYF.